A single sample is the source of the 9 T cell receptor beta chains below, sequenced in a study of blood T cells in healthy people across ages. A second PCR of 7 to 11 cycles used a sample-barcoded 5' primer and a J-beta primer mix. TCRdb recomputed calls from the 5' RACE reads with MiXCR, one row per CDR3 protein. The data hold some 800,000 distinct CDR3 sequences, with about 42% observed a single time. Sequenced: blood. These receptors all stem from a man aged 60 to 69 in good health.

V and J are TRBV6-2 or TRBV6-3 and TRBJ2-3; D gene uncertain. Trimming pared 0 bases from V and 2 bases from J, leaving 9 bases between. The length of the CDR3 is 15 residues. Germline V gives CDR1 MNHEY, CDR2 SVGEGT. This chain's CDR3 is CASSYSRLTTDTQYF. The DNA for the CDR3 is TGTGCCAGCAGTTACTCGAGGCTAACCACAGATACGCAGTATTTT.

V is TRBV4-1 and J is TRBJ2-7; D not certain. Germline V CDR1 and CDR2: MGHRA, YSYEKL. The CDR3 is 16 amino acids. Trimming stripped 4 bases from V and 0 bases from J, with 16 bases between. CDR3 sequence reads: CASSPTLGGFSYEQYF. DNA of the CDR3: TGCGCCAGCAGCCCCACTCTTGGCGGATTCTCCTACGAGCAGTACTTC.

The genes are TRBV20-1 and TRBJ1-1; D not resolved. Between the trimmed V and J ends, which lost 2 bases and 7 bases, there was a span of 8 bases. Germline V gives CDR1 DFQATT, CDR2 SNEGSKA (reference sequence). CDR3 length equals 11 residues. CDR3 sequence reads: CSARYSYEAFF. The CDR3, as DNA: TGCAGTGCTAGATACAGCTATGAAGCTTTCTTT.

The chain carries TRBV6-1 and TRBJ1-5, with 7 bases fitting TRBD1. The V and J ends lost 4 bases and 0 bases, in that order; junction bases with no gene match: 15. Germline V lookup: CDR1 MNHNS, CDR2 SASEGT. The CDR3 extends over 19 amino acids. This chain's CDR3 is CASSVTGLQGWYSNQPQHF. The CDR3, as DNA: TGTGCCAGCAGTGTGACAGGGTTACAGGGCTGGTATAGCAATCAGCCCCAGCATTTT.

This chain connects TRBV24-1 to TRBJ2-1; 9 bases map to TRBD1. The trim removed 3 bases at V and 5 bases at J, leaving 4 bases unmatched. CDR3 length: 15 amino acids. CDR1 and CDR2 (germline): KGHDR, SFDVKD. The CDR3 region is CATSDDGTGHNEQFF. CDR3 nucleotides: TGTGCCACCAGTGATGATGGGACAGGGCACAATGAGCAGTTCTTC.

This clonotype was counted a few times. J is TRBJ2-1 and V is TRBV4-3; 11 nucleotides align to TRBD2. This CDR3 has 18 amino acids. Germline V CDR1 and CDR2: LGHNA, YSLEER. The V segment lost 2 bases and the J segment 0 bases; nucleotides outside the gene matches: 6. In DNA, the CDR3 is TGCGCCAGCAGCCAACGACTAGCGGGGACCAGCTCCTACAATGAGCAGTTCTTC. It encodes CASSQRLAGTSSYNEQFF.

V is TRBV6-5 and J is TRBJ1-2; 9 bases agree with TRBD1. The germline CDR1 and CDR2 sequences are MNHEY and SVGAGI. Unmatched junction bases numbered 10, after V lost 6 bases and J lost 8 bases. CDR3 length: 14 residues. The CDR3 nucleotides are TGTGCCAGCAGGACACTCGGGACAGGGTCCGGCTACACCTTC. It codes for CASRTLGTGSGYTF.

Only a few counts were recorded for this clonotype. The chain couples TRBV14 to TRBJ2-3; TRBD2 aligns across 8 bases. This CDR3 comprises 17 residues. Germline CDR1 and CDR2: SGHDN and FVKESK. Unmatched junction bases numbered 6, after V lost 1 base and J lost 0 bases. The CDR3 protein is CASSQVLASGSTDTQYF. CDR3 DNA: TGTGCCAGCAGCCAAGTATTGGCTAGCGGGAGCACAGATACGCAGTATTTT.

The CDR3 DNA follows: TGTGCCAGCAGTTACAGCGGAGTTTTCACAGATACGCAGTATTTT. Its translation is CASSYSGVFTDTQYF. This chain links TRBV6-2 or TRBV6-3 with TRBJ2-3; D perhaps matches TRBD2 (5 bases). The CDR3 spans 15 residues. CDR1 is MNHEY, CDR2 SVGEGT, per germline. V lost 2 bases, J lost 2 bases, and 11 bases lay in between.